This T cell receptor beta chain derives from a study of T cells in Graves' hyperthyroidism and ophthalmopathy. In the study overall: The authors collected peripheral blood at initial diagnosis, before any treatment. Broader study findings: Stable hyperthyroidism and ophthalmopathy were separated using 13 V-J signatures.

Amplified regions were TCR beta CDR3 sequences from RNA transcripts. First-round RT-PCR of the TCR CDR3 relied on the HTBI primer set. A single record per CDR3 protein comes from TCRdb applying MiXCR to the multiplex PCR reads. The data show under 400,000 distinct CDR3 sequences, 21% seen once. No progression to ophthalmopathy during 18 months of follow-up defined stable disease. The junction had 7 bases not matched to a gene; V was cut back by 0 bases and J by 3 bases. CDR3 size: 18 residues. Germline values: CDR1 SGHTA, CDR2 FQGNSA. This clonotype has a count of ten or more. Its antigen remains unknown.

This TCR came from a woman aged 45-65 years with Graves' hyperthyroidism. What was sequenced was blood. This chain connects TRBV7-2 to TRBJ2-3, with 12 positions matching TRBD2. The CDR3 DNA sequence: TGTGCCAGCAGCTTAGCTAGGCTAGCGGGAGGGCCAACAGATACGCAGTATTTT. This codes for CASSLARLAGGPTDTQYF.